These 18 T cell receptor beta chains came from one sample sequenced in a study of beta chain features in type 1 diabetes. Findings and caveats of the study: Across all four CD4+ subsets, people with type 1 diabetes showed modestly shorter TCRB CDR3s.

The entirety of the isolated RNA underwent reverse transcription, so expressed TCRB transcripts were sequenced. Clones were read by immunoSEQ multiplex PCR, and TCRdb kept only the in-frame ones, dropping some. The repertoire holds about 650,000 clones, with around 12% as singletons. For these receptors, no antigen is known. The specimen sequenced was naive CD4+ T cells from blood. The source is a man aged 25-45 years with type 1 diabetes.

This clone was seen only once. The CDR3 here is CASGQGARETQYF. The CDR3 DNA is TGTGCTAGTGGGCAGGGTGCCCGAGAGACCCAGTACTTC. This sequence joins TRBV12-5 and TRBJ2-5; weak D call: TRBD1 (5 bases). The CDR3 totals 13 residues. Looked up from germline, CDR1 is LGHNT and CDR2 is FRNRAP. Trimming removed 6 bases at V and 4 bases at J, with 12 bases between.

The V gene is TRBV28, the J gene TRBJ1-5; tentatively, D is TRBD1 (6 bases). V lost 7 bases and J 2 bases, leaving 15 bases between the germline ends. CDR3 length: 15 amino acids. Per the germline V gene, CDR1 is MDHEN and CDR2 is SYDVKM. The CDR3 region is CASTRGGGGNQPQHF. CDR3 nucleotide sequence: TGTGCCAGCACCAGAGGGGGGGGAGGCAATCAGCCCCAGCATTTT. Drawing the rest from reference TRBV28 and TRBJ1-5, the complete variable domain is DVKVTQSSRYLVKRTGEKVFLECVQDMDHENMFWYRQDPGLGLRLIYFSYDVKMKEKGDIPEGYSVSREKKERFSLILESASTNQTSMYLCASTRGGGGNQPQHFGDGTRLSIL.

The sample holds a few counts of this clone. The chain is built from TRBV10-3 and TRBJ2-5, with D possibly matching TRBD2 (6 bases). Trimming pared 3 bases from V and 5 bases from J, leaving 13 bases between. The V gene's germline CDR1 is ENHRY and CDR2 SYGVKD. The CDR3 sequence is 14 residues long. Written as DNA, the CDR3 is TGTGCCATCAGTGACCGGGGGTCTTTCGAGACCCAGTACTTC. Translated, it gives CAISDRGSFETQYF.

CDR3 protein: CASASLGEQYF. CDR3 nucleotide sequence: TGTGCCAGCGCGTCGCTCGGCGAGCAGTACTTC. V is TRBV21-1 and J is TRBJ2-7; whether TRBD2, the table's D call, matches the DNA was not checked. TRBV21-1 is recorded as a pseudogene. The CDR3 is made up of 11 amino acids.

The chain employs TRBV4-2 and TRBJ2-1; tentatively, D is TRBD2 (6 bases). Germline CDR1 is LGHNA and CDR2 is YNFKEQ. The CDR3 has 16 residues. V gave up 0 bases and J gave up 1 base, with 10 bases separating them. The CDR3 nucleotides read TGTGCCAGCAGCCAAGATCTGGGGGGTTCCTACAATGAGCAGTTCTTC. It specifies CASSQDLGGSYNEQFF.

This clone was found a few times. The CDR3 nucleotides are TGTGCCAGCAGCGTACACCCGAACACTGAAGCTTTCTTT. This sequence encodes CASSVHPNTEAFF. The V and J genes are TRBV9 and TRBJ1-1; D unclear. CDR1 is SGDLS and CDR2 is YYNGEE in the germline V gene. The CDR3 length is 13 residues. With 1 base removed from V and 1 base from J, the gap between germline ends came to 5 bases.

The chain joins TRBV6-5 to TRBJ2-7, with 7 bases matching TRBD1. The junction had 8 bases not matched to a gene; V was cut back by 7 bases and J by 2 bases. Looked up from germline, CDR1 is MNHEY and CDR2 is SVGAGI. The CDR3 sequence is 14 residues long. The CDR3 nucleotides are TGTGCCAGCACCAGCCGACAGGGACCCTACGAGCAGTACTTC. It yields the protein CASTSRQGPYEQYF.

V usage is TRBV2 and J usage is TRBJ1-2, with TRBD1 as a possible D gene (5 bases). The germline gives CDR1 SNHLY, CDR2 FYNNEI. Trimming pared 8 bases from V and 6 bases from J, leaving 22 bases between. The CDR3 is 15 residues long. CDR3 sequence reads: CASGGFAGLNNGYTF. CDR3 sequence (DNA): TGTGCCAGCGGGGGGTTTGCAGGACTCAATAATGGCTACACCTTC.

This clone was detected a few times. Other DNA sequences in this specimen translate into the identical CDR3. The chain recombines TRBV7-3 with TRBJ2-2, with D possibly being TRBD2 (5 bases). This CDR3 contains 12 residues. Trimming removed 4 bases from V and 5 bases from J, with 5 bases in between. The germline V gene encodes CDR1 SGHTA and CDR2 FQGTGA. The CDR3 nucleotides read TGTGCCAGCAGCTCGGGGACCGGGGAGCTGTTTTTT. It yields the protein CASSSGTGELFF.

This clone was seen a handful of times. The chain couples TRBV11-2 to TRBJ2-5; possible D gene TRBD2, 7 bases. Germline-derived CDR1 and CDR2 are SGHAT and FQNNGV. V was trimmed by 3 bases and J by 5 bases, leaving 19 bases between them. This CDR3 contains 16 residues. CDR3 DNA: TGTGCCAGCAGCTTCCTACGACAGGTCGGGGGGGAGACCCAGTACTTC. Protein product: CASSFLRQVGGETQYF. The full variable domain, in which reference TRBV11-2 and TRBJ2-5 provide the parts outside the CDR3, is EAGVAQSPRYKIIEKRQSVAFWCNPISGHATLYWYQQILGQGPKLLIQFQNNGVVDDSQLPKDRFSAERLKGVDSTLKIQPAKLEDSAVYLCASSFLRQVGGETQYFGPGTRLLVL.

The rearrangement uses TRBV9 and TRBJ1-6, with D uncertain. V was clipped by 0 bases and J by 5 bases, with 6 bases between them. This CDR3 is built from 14 residues. Germline V gene sequence: CDR1 SGDLS, CDR2 YYNGEE. Written as DNA, the CDR3 is TGTGCCAGCAGCGTAGTCGGAGATAATTCACCCCTCCACTTT. This encodes CASSVVGDNSPLHF.

As regards this clone: Germline and junction disagree at one end, which may indicate a read error. The chain carries TRBV10-2 and TRBJ2-6; either TRBD1 or TRBD2 may fit D (5 bases each). CDR1 is WSHSY and CDR2 is SAAADI in the germline V gene. The CDR3 extends over 14 amino acids. The CDR3 bases are TGCGCCAGCAGCGCCGCAACTGGGGGCAACGTCCTGACTTTC. It specifies CASSAATGGNVLTF.

This clone has a handful of counts. Here the CDR3 DNA reads TGTGCCAGCAAGCCCGGGACTAGCGGACCAGATACGCAGTATTTT. This codes for CASKPGTSGPDTQYF. The chain has TRBV6-1 and TRBJ2-3; TRBD2 matches 11 bases. V lost 7 bases to trimming and J lost 4 bases; unmatched junction nucleotides: 7. CDR3 length: 15 amino acids. The germline CDR1 and CDR2 sequences are MNHNS and SASEGT.

The chain links TRBV29-1 to TRBJ1-4, with a weak D call TRBD1 (6 bases). V was clipped by 4 bases and J by 5 bases, with 11 bases between them. This CDR3 contains 13 residues. Germline-derived CDR1 and CDR2 are SQVTM and ANQGSEA. Here the CDR3 reads CSVGQGRNEKLFF. Here the CDR3 DNA reads TGCAGCGTTGGTCAGGGGAGGAATGAAAAACTGTTTTTT.

This clone showed up just a few times. The V gene is TRBV7-2, the J gene TRBJ2-3, with D tentatively TRBD2 (5 bases). CDR1 SGHTA and CDR2 FQGNSA come from the germline V gene. The ends were cut back, 1 base at V and 5 bases at J, with 13 bases in the middle. There are 15 residues in the CDR3. CDR3 DNA: TGTGCCAGCAGCTTAGAGGCGGGCCCCGGAGATACGCAGTATTTT. It translates to CASSLEAGPGDTQYF.

The chain combines TRBV5-1 with TRBJ2-7; TRBD1 matches at 8 bases. Trimming took 5 bases from V and 5 from J; bases not matched to a gene: 6. CDR1 and CDR2 (germline): SGHRS, YFSETQ. The CDR3 contains 13 residues. CDR3 amino acids: CASRTGALHEQYF. The DNA for the CDR3 is TGCGCCAGCAGGACAGGGGCTCTCCACGAGCAGTACTTC. Using reference TRBV5-1 and TRBJ2-7 for the parts outside the CDR3, the full variable domain is KAGVTQTPRYLIKTRGQQVTLSCSPISGHRSVSWYQQTPGQGLQFLFEYFSETQRNKGNFPGRFSGRQFSNSRSEMNVSTLELGDSALYLCASRTGALHEQYFGPGTRLTVT.

This clone occurred a few times. The chain joins TRBV6-5 to TRBJ1-2; possibly TRBD1 for D (6 bases). The CDR3 runs 13 residues. The germline V and J ends were trimmed by 2 bases and 7 bases, with 11 bases remaining between them. Germline V lookup: CDR1 MNHEY, CDR2 SVGAGI. This CDR3 is CASSYGTGSGYTF. As DNA, the CDR3 is TGTGCCAGCAGTTACGGAACAGGGTCTGGCTACACCTTC.

In this sample, this clone turned up once. The genes are TRBV5-1 and TRBJ1-2, with 7 bases lining up with TRBD1. J gave up 4 bases and V 4 bases, and 4 bases lay outside the gene matches. Germline CDR1 is SGHRS and CDR2 is YFSETQ. The CDR3 length is 13 residues. CDR3 amino acids: CASSPDRTYGYTF. The CDR3 region has the DNA TGCGCCAGCAGCCCGGACAGGACCTATGGCTACACCTTC. The whole variable domain, remainder taken from reference TRBV5-1 and TRBJ1-2, is KAGVTQTPRYLIKTRGQQVTLSCSPISGHRSVSWYQQTPGQGLQFLFEYFSETQRNKGNFPGRFSGRQFSNSRSEMNVSTLELGDSALYLCASSPDRTYGYTFGSGTRLTVV.